One and the same sample provided the 30 T cell receptor beta chains below, sequenced in a study of T-cell reconstitution after alpha-beta-depleted transplantation in children. Unique molecular identifiers were used to barcode this TCRbeta library. TCRdb redid the calling of the PCR reads with MiXCR, one entry per CDR3 protein. The sample lists about 470,000 distinct CDR3 sequences; 43% were seen once. Sequenced here: PBMCs, sampled before TCRalphabeta/CD19-depleted stem cell transplant. The receptors stem from a girl aged 2 to 10 with aplastic anemia, due to receive a stem cell transplant.

Worth noting for this clonotype: An end of the junction differs from the germline gene, which may be a read error. The chain uses TRBV4-1 and TRBJ2-7; a weak D match, TRBD2 (5 bases). Germline V gene lookup returns CDR1 MGHRA and CDR2 YSYEKL. The CDR3 has 15 amino acids. Here the CDR3 DNA reads TGCGCCAGTAGCCAAAGGACTGACGGGCCCTACGAGCAGTACTTC. Protein: CASSQRTDGPYEQYF.

This clonotype has more than one count but fewer than ten. The rearrangement links TRBV7-9 to TRBJ2-1; D could derive from TRBD1 or TRBD2 (5 bases each). The CDR3 is made up of 15 amino acids. V lost 4 bases, J lost 10 bases, and 20 bases lay in between. Germline lookup yields CDR1 SEHNR and CDR2 FQNEAQ (reference sequence). CDR3 region: CASSWARDPGREQFF. The CDR3 nucleotides are TGTGCCAGCAGCTGGGCCCGGGACCCGGGAAGGGAGCAGTTCTTC.

The rearrangement uses TRBV20-1 and TRBJ2-1; D is perhaps TRBD2 (5 bases). Trimming cost V 0 bases and J 3 bases, with 15 bases left between them. The CDR3 length is 16 residues. CDR1 and CDR2 from the germline V gene are DFQATT and SNEGSKA (reference sequence). The CDR3 region has the DNA TGCAGTGCTAGAGATGACGCGGGTCCCCACTACAATGAGCAGTTCTTC. Its translation: CSARDDAGPHYNEQFF.

This clonotype occurred a few times. This chain uses TRBV9 with TRBJ1-1, with D hard to call. The CDR3 has 13 residues. Germline assignment: CDR1 SGDLS and CDR2 YYNGEE. The V and J ends lost 3 bases and 4 bases respectively, with 10 bases between them. CDR3 loop: CASSGLGPTEAFF. Written as DNA, the CDR3 is TGTGCCAGCAGCGGACTGGGCCCCACTGAAGCTTTCTTT.

This chain joins TRBV28 and TRBJ2-7, with TRBD2 matching over 10 bases. V lost 4 bases and J lost 3; bases outside the gene matches: 6. The germline CDR1 and CDR2 sequences are MDHEN and SYDVKM. CDR3 size: 15 residues. CDR3 sequence: CASSSGTSVIYEQYF. The CDR3 nucleotides read TGTGCCAGCAGTTCCGGGACTAGCGTAATCTACGAGCAGTACTTC.

This clonotype was found once. This chain joins TRBV20-1 and TRBJ1-5; D not certain. The CDR3 extends over 13 amino acids. CDR1 DFQATT and CDR2 SNEGSKA come from the germline V gene (reference sequence). V was clipped by 5 bases and J by 3 bases, with 11 bases between them. The CDR3 region is CSAVDPSNQPQHF. CDR3 in DNA: TGCAGTGCTGTCGACCCGTCCAATCAGCCCCAGCATTTT.

This clonotype was seen more than once but under ten times. This chain uses TRBV5-1 with TRBJ2-5; D might be TRBD1 or TRBD2, each matching 6 bases. Between the trimmed V and J ends, which lost 7 bases and 5 bases, there was a span of 21 bases. Germline CDR1 reads SGHRS; CDR2 reads YFSETQ. CDR3 length equals 15 residues. The CDR3 spells CASFLQQGGGETQYF. The CDR3 DNA is TGCGCCAGCTTTCTTCAACAGGGAGGCGGGGAGACCCAGTACTTC.

This clonotype was found many times. V usage is TRBV11-2 and J usage is TRBJ1-2, with 7 bases that match TRBD1. The germline gives CDR1 SGHAT, CDR2 FQNNGV. The CDR3 is 18 amino acids. Trimming took 7 bases from V and 4 from J; bases not matched to a gene: 21. The CDR3 protein is CASTTGPLLDRAFYGYTF. For the CDR3, the DNA is TGTGCCAGCACCACTGGGCCCCTCCTCGACAGGGCGTTCTATGGCTACACCTTC.

At least ten counts were recorded for this clonotype. This rearrangement joins TRBV20-1 to TRBJ1-3, with a possible D match to TRBD1 (6 bases). The CDR3 runs 11 residues. V gave up 6 bases and J gave up 6 bases, with 9 bases separating them. The germline gives CDR1 DFQATT, CDR2 SNEGSKA (reference sequence). DNA for the CDR3: TGCAGTGCCTGGGGGCAAAACACCATATATTTT. Translated: CSAWGQNTIYF.

With respect to this clonotype: A read error may account for a junction end that differs from germline. CDR3 nucleotide sequence: TGCACTGCTAGAGAGCCCAACGGGACAGATACGCAGTATTTT. Translated, it gives CTAREPNGTDTQYF. V gene TRBV20-1 combines with J gene TRBJ2-3; D is ambiguous. Germline V lookup: CDR1 DFQATT, CDR2 SNEGSKA (reference sequence). This CDR3 has 14 amino acids.

The chain uses TRBV7-6 and TRBJ2-5; 12 nucleotides agree with TRBD1. The germline V gene has CDR1 SGHVS and CDR2 FNYEAQ. Trimming took 5 bases from V and 4 from J; bases not matched to a gene: 14. This CDR3 is built from 18 residues. Here the CDR3 DNA reads TGTGCCAGCAGCCAACCCGGGACAGGGGGCTTGGTTTTAGAGACCCAGTACTTC. This codes for CASSQPGTGGLVLETQYF.

CDR3 sequence reads: CASSQNPWRASGNTIYF. In DNA form, the CDR3 reads TGTGCCAGCAGCCAAAATCCCTGGAGGGCCTCTGGAAACACCATATATTTT. The chain combines TRBV7-9 with TRBJ1-3; D ambiguous. The CDR3 has 17 residues. The V end was cut by 5 bases, the J end by 0 bases, with 17 bases between. Looked up from germline, CDR1 is SEHNR and CDR2 is FQNEAQ (reference sequence).

This clonotype was seen a handful of times. This sequence joins TRBV6-5 and TRBJ2-4; D possibly uses TRBD1 or TRBD2 (6 bases each). V lost 5 bases and J 1 base, leaving 9 bases between the germline ends. Germline lookup yields CDR1 MNHEY and CDR2 SVGAGI. CDR3 length equals 14 residues. The CDR3 loop reads CASSRGEAKNIQYF. The CDR3 DNA is TGTGCCAGCAGTAGGGGGGAGGCCAAAAACATTCAGTACTTC.

This clonotype occurred a few times. The V and J genes are TRBV5-1 and TRBJ2-5, with 12 nucleotides matching TRBD2. Trimming removed 3 bases from V and 5 bases from J; junction bases left unmatched: 8. Per the germline V gene, CDR1 is SGHRS and CDR2 is YFSETQ. The CDR3 is 16 amino acids. The chain's CDR3 is CASSSLGLAGFETQYF. CDR3 in DNA: TGCGCCAGCAGCTCCTTAGGACTAGCGGGATTCGAGACCCAGTACTTC.

Here the CDR3 DNA reads TGTGCCAGCACCCAGGGCCGAGGGAATTCACCCCTCCACTTT. It encodes CASTQGRGNSPLHF. V usage is TRBV27 and J usage is TRBJ1-6; possible D gene TRBD1, 5 bases. CDR1 is MNHEY, CDR2 SMNVEV, per germline (reference sequence). Deletions cut 7 bases from V and 7 bases from J, with 14 bases between. The CDR3 has 14 amino acids.

This clonotype showed up just a few times. V gene TRBV10-2 combines with J gene TRBJ2-7; a possible D gene is TRBD2 (5 bases). Germline CDR1 WSHSY, CDR2 SAAADI. The ends were cut back, 0 bases at V and 5 bases at J, with 11 bases in the middle. The CDR3 sequence is 14 residues long. CDR3 DNA sequence: TGCGCCAGCAGTGAGTCGACGCGGGTCCACGAGCAGTACTTC. Its translation: CASSESTRVHEQYF.

V usage is TRBV10-3 and J usage is TRBJ2-1; D gene unclear. CDR3 length: 13 amino acids. Trimming cost V 7 bases and J 8 bases, with 15 bases left between them. From germline, CDR1 is ENHRY and CDR2 SYGVKD. The CDR3 region has the DNA TGTGCCATCACCCTGAAGGTAGGCGATGAGCAGTTCTTC. Translated: CAITLKVGDEQFF.

The chain couples TRBV7-6 to TRBJ2-3; 11 nucleotides agree with TRBD2. This CDR3 region has 16 residues. Trimming took 4 bases from V and 2 from J; bases not matched to a gene: 5. Germline CDR1 reads SGHVS; CDR2 reads FNYEAQ. CDR3 sequence (DNA): TGTGCCAGCAGCTCGAGACTAGCGGGAACCACAGATACGCAGTATTTT. This codes for CASSSRLAGTTDTQYF.

The rearrangement uses TRBV4-2 and TRBJ1-1; no definite D call. The CDR3 covers 16 residues. Germline assignment: CDR1 LGHNA and CDR2 YNFKEQ. Between the trimmed V and J ends, which lost 2 bases and 11 bases, there was a span of 24 bases. CDR3 residues: CASSQHSITEELSAFF. In DNA, the CDR3 is TGTGCCAGCAGCCAACACAGTATAACCGAGGAACTTTCGGCTTTCTTT.

In its sample, this clonotype was seen many times. The rearrangement uses TRBV5-1 and TRBJ2-1; D is unclear. The CDR3 loop spans 14 amino acids. The ends were cut back, 0 bases at V and 7 bases at J, with 11 bases in the middle. Germline CDR1 is SGHRS and CDR2 is YFSETQ. The CDR3 DNA sequence: TGCGCCAGCAGCTTGGATTGGCGACGGAATGAGCAGTTCTTC. It translates to CASSLDWRRNEQFF.

This clonotype was observed many times. A junction boundary mismatches the germline segment, possibly from a read error. This chain uses TRBV7-2 with TRBJ2-3; 12 nucleotides align to TRBD2. The CDR3 totals 16 residues. Germline V gives CDR1 SGHTA, CDR2 FQGNSA. This CDR3 is CASSLAGGPKVDTQYF. CDR3 sequence (DNA): TGTGCCAGCAGCCTAGCGGGAGGGCCTAAGGTAGATACGCAGTATTTT.

This chain connects TRBV6-1 to TRBJ1-3; 11 bases fit TRBD1. CDR1 is MNHNS and CDR2 is SASEGT in the germline V gene. The CDR3 has 19 amino acids. The V gene end was trimmed by 5 bases and the J gene end by 1 base; junction bases not matched to a gene: 13. Written as DNA, the CDR3 is TGTGCCAGCAGTCCACACCTTAACCGGGACAGGGGGTCTGGAAACACCATATATTTT. As protein: CASSPHLNRDRGSGNTIYF.

The gene calls are TRBV5-1 and TRBJ2-7; TRBD1 or TRBD2 may be the D gene (5 bases each). Trimming cost V 1 base and J 10 bases, with 15 bases left between them. The CDR3 contains 13 residues. Looked up from germline, CDR1 is SGHRS and CDR2 is YFSETQ. This CDR3 is CASSLNDQGRQYF. The CDR3 DNA is TGCGCCAGCAGCTTGAATGACCAGGGACGCCAGTACTTC.

The table lists this clonotype with a count of one. This may come from a read error, since a much larger clone is one base off. The DNA for the CDR3 is TGCAGTGCTAGCGACCGCCCCGGAGATACGCCGTATTTT. It codes for CSASDRPGDTPYF. V and J are TRBV20-1 and TRBJ2-3; D call uncertain. The CDR3 runs to 13 residues. CDR1 DFQATT and CDR2 SNEGSKA come from the germline V gene (reference sequence).

The genes are TRBV7-8 and TRBJ2-7; the D is unclear. V dropped 3 bases and J dropped 3 bases, with 6 bases sitting between them. Germline V gives CDR1 SGHVS, CDR2 FQNEAQ. The CDR3 totals 12 residues. CDR3 loop: CASSFVHYEQYF. The CDR3 bases are TGTGCCAGCAGCTTCGTCCACTACGAGCAGTACTTC.

This clonotype was counted a few times. V usage is TRBV7-2 and J usage is TRBJ1-2, with D uncertain. The CDR3 is 14 amino acids. Per the germline V gene, CDR1 is SGHTA and CDR2 is FQGNSA. Trimming cost V 2 bases and J 6 bases, with 13 bases left between them. The CDR3 region is CASSLNKGSHGYTF. CDR3 sequence (DNA): TGTGCCAGCAGCTTAAATAAGGGTAGCCATGGCTACACCTTC.

V and J are TRBV5-1 and TRBJ2-7, with D possibly being TRBD1 (5 bases). This CDR3 is built from 16 residues. CDR1 and CDR2 (germline): SGHRS, YFSETQ. The V end was cut by 4 bases, the J end by 0 bases, with 17 bases between. The DNA of the CDR3 is TGCGCCAGCAGCACCCAGGGTGGATTGAGCTCCTACGAGCAGTACTTC. Its protein product is CASSTQGGLSSYEQYF.

The chain is built from TRBV20-1 and TRBJ2-5; D is perhaps TRBD2 (6 bases). Germline CDR1 reads DFQATT; CDR2 reads SNEGSKA (reference sequence). CDR3 length: 13 amino acids. V lost 7 bases and J 4 bases, leaving 16 bases between the germline ends. CDR3 in DNA: TGCAGTGTCACCCCGGGAGTGGGAGAGACCCAGTACTTC. Its protein is CSVTPGVGETQYF.

V and J are TRBV7-6 and TRBJ2-5, with a weak D call TRBD2 (5 bases). V dropped 5 bases and J dropped 2 bases, with 18 bases sitting between them. Per germline, CDR1 SGHVS and CDR2 FNYEAQ. This CDR3 contains 16 residues. The CDR3 sequence is CASSTGVGPIQETQYF. CDR3 sequence (DNA): TGTGCCAGCAGCACCGGGGTGGGCCCCATACAAGAGACCCAGTACTTC.

This chain links TRBV28 with TRBJ2-2, with D tentatively TRBD1 (6 bases). Trimming pared 7 bases from V and 1 base from J, leaving 10 bases between. CDR3 size: 14 residues. Germline loops: CDR1 MDHEN, CDR2 SYDVKM. The CDR3 reads CASTGQVNTGELFF. CDR3 coding DNA: TGTGCCAGCACGGGACAAGTGAACACCGGGGAGCTGTTTTTT.